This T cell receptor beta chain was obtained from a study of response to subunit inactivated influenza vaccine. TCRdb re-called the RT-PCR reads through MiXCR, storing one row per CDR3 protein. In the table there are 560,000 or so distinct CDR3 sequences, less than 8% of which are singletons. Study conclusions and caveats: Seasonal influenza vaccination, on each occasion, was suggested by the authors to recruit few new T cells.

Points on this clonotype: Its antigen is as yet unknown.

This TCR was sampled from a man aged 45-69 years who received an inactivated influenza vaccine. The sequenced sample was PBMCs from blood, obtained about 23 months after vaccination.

Written as DNA, the CDR3 is TGCAGTGCTTGGACTAGCGGGGGGTCCACAGATACGCAGTATTTT. Protein product: CSAWTSGGSTDTQYF. This chain uses TRBV20-1 with TRBJ2-3; 14 bases match TRBD2. This CDR3 region has 15 residues. V lost 5 bases, J lost 2 bases, and 3 bases stayed unmatched. Germline V gene lookup returns CDR1 DFQATT and CDR2 SNEGSKA (reference sequence).